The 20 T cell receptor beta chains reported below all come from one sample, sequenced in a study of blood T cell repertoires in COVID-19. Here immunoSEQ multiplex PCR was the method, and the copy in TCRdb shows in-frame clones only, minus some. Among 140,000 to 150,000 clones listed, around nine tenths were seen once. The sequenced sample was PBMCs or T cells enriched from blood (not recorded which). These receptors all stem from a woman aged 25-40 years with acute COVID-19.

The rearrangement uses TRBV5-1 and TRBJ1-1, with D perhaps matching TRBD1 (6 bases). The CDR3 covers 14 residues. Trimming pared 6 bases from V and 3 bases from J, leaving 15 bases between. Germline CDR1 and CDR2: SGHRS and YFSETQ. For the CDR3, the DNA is TGCGCCAGCACTGAGACAGGTGGGGACACTGAAGCTTTCTTT. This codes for CASTETGGDTEAFF.

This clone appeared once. CDR3 amino acids: CASSLDRGLAGANVLTF. CDR3 coding DNA: TGTGCCAGTAGTTTGGACAGGGGGCTAGCTGGGGCCAACGTCCTGACTTTC. The rearrangement uses TRBV19 and TRBJ2-6; TRBD1 matches at 11 bases. CDR1 and CDR2 (germline): LNHDA, SQIVND (reference sequence). The CDR3 runs to 17 residues. The J segment lost 2 bases and the V segment lost 5 bases, leaving 5 bases of the junction unmatched.

CDR3 region: CASSLNRGLTETQYF. The CDR3 nucleotides are TGCGCCAGCAGCTTGAACAGGGGTCTAACGGAGACCCAGTACTTC. This rearrangement joins TRBV5-1 to TRBJ2-5; 7 bases align to TRBD1. The CDR3 has 15 amino acids. CDR1 is SGHRS, CDR2 YFSETQ, per germline. V gave up 1 base and J gave up 5 bases; unmatched junction bases: 8.

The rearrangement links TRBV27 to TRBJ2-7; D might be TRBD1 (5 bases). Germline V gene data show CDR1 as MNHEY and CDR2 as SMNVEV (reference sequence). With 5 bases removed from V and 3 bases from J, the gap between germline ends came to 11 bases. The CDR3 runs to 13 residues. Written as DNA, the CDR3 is TGTGCCAGCAGTCGCAGGGTTCACTACGAGCAGTACTTC. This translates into CASSRRVHYEQYF.

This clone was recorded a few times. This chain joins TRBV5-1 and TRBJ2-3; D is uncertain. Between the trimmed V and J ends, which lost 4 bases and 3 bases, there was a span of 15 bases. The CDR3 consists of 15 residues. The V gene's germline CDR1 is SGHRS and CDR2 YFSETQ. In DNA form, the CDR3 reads TGCGCCAGCAGCGCGGTCGTCAGTCGGACAGATACGCAGTATTTT. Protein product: CASSAVVSRTDTQYF.

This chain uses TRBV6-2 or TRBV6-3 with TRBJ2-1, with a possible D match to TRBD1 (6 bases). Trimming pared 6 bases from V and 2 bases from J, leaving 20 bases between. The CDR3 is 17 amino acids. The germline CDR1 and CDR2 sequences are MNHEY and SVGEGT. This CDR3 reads CASSKNHRDNPYNEQFF. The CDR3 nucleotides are TGTGCCAGCAGCAAAAACCACCGGGACAACCCCTACAATGAGCAGTTCTTC.

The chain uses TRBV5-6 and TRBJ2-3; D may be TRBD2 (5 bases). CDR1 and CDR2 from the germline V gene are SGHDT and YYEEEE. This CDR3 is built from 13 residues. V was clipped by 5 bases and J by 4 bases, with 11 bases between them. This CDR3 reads CASRERSPDTQYF. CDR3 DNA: TGTGCCAGCAGAGAGCGGTCACCAGATACGCAGTATTTT.

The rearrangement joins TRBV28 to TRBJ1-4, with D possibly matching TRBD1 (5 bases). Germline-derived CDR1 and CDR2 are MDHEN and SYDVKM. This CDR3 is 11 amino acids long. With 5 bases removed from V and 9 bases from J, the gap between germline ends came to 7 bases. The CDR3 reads CASSLGQKLFF. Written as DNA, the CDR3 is TGTGCCAGCAGTCTGGGGCAAAAACTGTTTTTT.

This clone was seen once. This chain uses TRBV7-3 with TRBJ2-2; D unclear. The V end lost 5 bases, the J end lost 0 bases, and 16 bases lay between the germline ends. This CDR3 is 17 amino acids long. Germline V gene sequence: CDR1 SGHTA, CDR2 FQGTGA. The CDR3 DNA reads TGTGCCAGCAGCCGCGCCGCGGCTACTTCGAACACCGGGGAGCTGTTTTTT. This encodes CASSRAAATSNTGELFF.

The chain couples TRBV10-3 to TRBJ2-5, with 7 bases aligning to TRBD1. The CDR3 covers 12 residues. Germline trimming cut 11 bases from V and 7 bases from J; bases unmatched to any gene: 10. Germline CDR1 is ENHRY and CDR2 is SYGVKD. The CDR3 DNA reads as TGTGCCGCCCGGGACAGCTCAACGACCCAGTACTTC. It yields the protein CAARDSSTTQYF.

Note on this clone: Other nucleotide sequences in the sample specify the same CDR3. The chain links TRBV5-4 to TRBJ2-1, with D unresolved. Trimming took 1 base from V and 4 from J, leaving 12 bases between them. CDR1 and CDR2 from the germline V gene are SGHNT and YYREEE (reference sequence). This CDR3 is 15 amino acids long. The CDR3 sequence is CASSLLTGSYNEQFF. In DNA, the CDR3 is TGTGCCAGCAGCTTGTTGACGGGTTCGTACAATGAGCAGTTCTTC.

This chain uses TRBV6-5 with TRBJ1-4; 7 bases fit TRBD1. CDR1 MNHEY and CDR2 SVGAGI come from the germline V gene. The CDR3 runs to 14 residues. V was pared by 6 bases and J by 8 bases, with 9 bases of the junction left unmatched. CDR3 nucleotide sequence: TGTGCCAGCAGCAGCGGCAGGGGGTCAGAAAAACTGTTTTTT. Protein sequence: CASSSGRGSEKLFF.

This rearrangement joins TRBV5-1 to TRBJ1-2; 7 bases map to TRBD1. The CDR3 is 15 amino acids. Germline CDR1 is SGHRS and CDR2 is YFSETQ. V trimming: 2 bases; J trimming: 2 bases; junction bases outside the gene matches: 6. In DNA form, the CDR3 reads TGCGCCAGCAGCTTTTTAAGACAGGGAAACTATGGCTACACCTTC. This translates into CASSFLRQGNYGYTF.

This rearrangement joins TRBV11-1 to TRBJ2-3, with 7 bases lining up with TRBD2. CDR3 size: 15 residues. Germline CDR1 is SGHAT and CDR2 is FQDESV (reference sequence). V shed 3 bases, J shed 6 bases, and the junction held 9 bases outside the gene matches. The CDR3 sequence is CASSLSGRREDTQYF. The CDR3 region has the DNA TGTGCCAGCAGCTTGTCGGGGAGGCGGGAGGATACGCAGTATTTT.

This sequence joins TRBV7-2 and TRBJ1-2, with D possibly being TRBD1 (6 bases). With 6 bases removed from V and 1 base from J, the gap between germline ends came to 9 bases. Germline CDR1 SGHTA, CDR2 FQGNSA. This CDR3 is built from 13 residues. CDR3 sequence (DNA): TGTGCCAGCAGACAACAGGGTAACTATGGCTACACCTTC. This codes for CASRQQGNYGYTF.

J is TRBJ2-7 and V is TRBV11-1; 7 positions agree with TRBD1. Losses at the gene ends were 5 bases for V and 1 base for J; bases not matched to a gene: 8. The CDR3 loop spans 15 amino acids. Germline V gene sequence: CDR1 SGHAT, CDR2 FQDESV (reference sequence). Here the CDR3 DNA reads TGTGCCAGCAGCCGCCAGGGGGTGGGATCCTACGAGCAGTACTTC. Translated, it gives CASSRQGVGSYEQYF.

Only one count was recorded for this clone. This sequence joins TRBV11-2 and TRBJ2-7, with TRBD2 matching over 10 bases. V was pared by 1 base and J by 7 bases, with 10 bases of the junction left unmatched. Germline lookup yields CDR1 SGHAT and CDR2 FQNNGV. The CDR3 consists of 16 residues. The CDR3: CASSLVISGRAGEQYF. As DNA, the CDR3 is TGTGCCAGCAGCTTAGTGATCAGCGGGAGGGCGGGTGAGCAGTACTTC. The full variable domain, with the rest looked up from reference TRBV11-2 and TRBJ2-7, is EAGVAQSPRYKIIEKRQSVAFWCNPISGHATLYWYQQILGQGPKLLIQFQNNGVVDDSQLPKDRFSAERLKGVDSTLKIQPAKLEDSAVYLCASSLVISGRAGEQYFGPGTRLTVT.

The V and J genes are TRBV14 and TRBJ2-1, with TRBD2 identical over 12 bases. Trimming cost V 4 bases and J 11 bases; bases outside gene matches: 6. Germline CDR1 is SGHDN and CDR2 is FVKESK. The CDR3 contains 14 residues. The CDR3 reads CASSPSSGRAKQFF. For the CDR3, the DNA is TGTGCCAGCAGCCCCTCTAGCGGGAGGGCTAAGCAGTTCTTC. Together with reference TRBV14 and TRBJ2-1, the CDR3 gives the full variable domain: EAGVTQFPSHSVIEKGQTVTLRCDPISGHDNLYWYRRVMGKEIKFLLHFVKESKQDESGMPNNRFLAERTGGTYSTLKVQPAELEDSGVYFCASSPSSGRAKQFFGPGTRLTVL.

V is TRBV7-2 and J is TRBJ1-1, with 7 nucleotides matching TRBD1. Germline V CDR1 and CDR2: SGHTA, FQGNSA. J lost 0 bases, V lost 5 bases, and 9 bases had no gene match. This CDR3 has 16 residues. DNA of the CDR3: TGTGCCAGCAGCCATAGACAGGGACTCTTGAACACTGAAGCTTTCTTT. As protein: CASSHRQGLLNTEAFF.

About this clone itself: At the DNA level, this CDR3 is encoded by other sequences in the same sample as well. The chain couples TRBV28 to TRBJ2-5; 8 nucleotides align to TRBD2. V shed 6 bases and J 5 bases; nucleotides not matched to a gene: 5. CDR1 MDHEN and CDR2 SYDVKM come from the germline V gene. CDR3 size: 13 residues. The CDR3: CASRTGGGETQYF. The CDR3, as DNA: TGTGCCAGCAGGACGGGAGGGGGGGAGACCCAGTACTTC.